The T cell receptor (beta chain) under discussion was sequenced for a study of T cells expressing NK-cell markers. Study background: Obtained from sorted CD3+CD56+NKG2C+, CD3+CD56+NKG2C- and CD3+CD56-NKG2C+ T cells were the TCR beta repertoires. One of eight sequenced donors was HCMV-seronegative; the other seven were seropositive.

Following a re-call of the 5' RACE reads, TCRdb has one entry per CDR3 protein and lacks DNA. The listing records fewer than 400,000 distinct CDR3 sequences. The CDR3 covers 15 residues. Germline V lookup: CDR1 DFQATT, CDR2 SNEGSKA (reference sequence). The J gene is TRBJ2-1, the V gene TRBV20-1; the TCRdb call, TRBD2, lacks DNA for checking. The sequencing sample was made of blood T cells: a sorted CD56 or NKG2C T cell subset, CD4+ or CD8+ T cells, or bulk PBMC T cells (not recorded which). This TCR derives from a woman between 50 and 59 years old in good health. This CDR3 reads CSARGGRAFLDEQFF.